A single sample is the source of the 21 T cell receptor beta chains below, sequenced in a study of blood T cell repertoires in COVID-19. The protocol was immunoSEQ multiplex PCR, while the TCRdb copy is restricted to in-frame clones and leaves out a portion. The sample consists of some 100,000 clones, 80% to 95% of them appearing once. Sequencing used peripheral blood. The receptors stem from a man in his sixties or seventies with acute or convalescent COVID-19.

This chain joins TRBV2 and TRBJ1-5; D remains unclear. The V end lost 11 bases, the J end lost 7 bases, and 9 bases lay between the germline ends. This CDR3 has 10 residues. Germline V gene data show CDR1 as SNHLY and CDR2 as FYNNEI. The CDR3 here is CACGLQPQHF. In DNA form, the CDR3 reads TGTGCCTGCGGGCTCCAGCCCCAGCATTTT.

The CDR3 DNA follows: TGTGCCAGCAGCGACGAGGGACTAGCCCAAGAGACCCAGTACTTC. This gives the protein CASSDEGLAQETQYF. The chain is built from TRBV9 and TRBJ2-5; 9 nucleotides align to TRBD2. Germline loops: CDR1 SGDLS, CDR2 YYNGEE. CDR3 size: 15 residues. Trimming took 3 bases from V and 1 from J; bases not matched to a gene: 4.

This chain uses TRBV2 with TRBJ1-2; D gene unclear. The germline V gene encodes CDR1 SNHLY and CDR2 FYNNEI. Trimming stripped 2 bases from V and 8 bases from J, with 9 bases between. The CDR3 totals 12 residues. CDR3 bases: TGTGCCAGCAGTGAAACAAGCGAGGGCTACACCTTC. Its translation is CASSETSEGYTF.

The chain links TRBV5-1 to TRBJ1-6; TRBD1 matches 10 bases. Germline V gives CDR1 SGHRS, CDR2 YFSETQ. Trimming at V came to 0 bases and at J to 7 bases, leaving 1 base not matched to a gene. CDR3 size: 15 residues. The CDR3 is CASSLGQGANSPLHF. DNA of the CDR3: TGCGCCAGCAGCTTGGGACAGGGGGCGAATTCACCCCTCCACTTT.

In DNA form, the CDR3 reads TGTGCCAGCAGTGAAGGGGACAGGGGTACGGGCTACACCTTC. Residues: CASSEGDRGTGYTF. This chain links TRBV6-1 with TRBJ1-2; 10 bases agree with TRBD1. V lost 1 base to trimming and J lost 8 bases; unmatched junction nucleotides: 4. Germline V gives CDR1 MNHNS, CDR2 SASEGT. The CDR3 is 14 residues long.

The genes are TRBV7-6 and TRBJ2-1; TRBD2 matches at 12 bases. Trimming took 3 bases from V and 0 from J; bases not matched to a gene: 15. CDR3 length equals 21 residues. Germline V lookup: CDR1 SGHVS, CDR2 FNYEAQ. The CDR3 sequence is CASSLRFTSGGPGASYNEQFF. In DNA, the CDR3 is TGTGCCAGCAGCTTGAGGTTTACTAGCGGGGGGCCGGGCGCCTCCTACAATGAGCAGTTCTTC.

The chain uses TRBV6-6 and TRBJ2-7; 7 nucleotides align to TRBD1. J was trimmed by 6 bases and V by 5 bases; bases with no gene match: 13. The CDR3 runs to 15 residues. Germline V gene data show CDR1 as MNHNY and CDR2 as SVGAGI (reference sequence). In DNA, the CDR3 is TGTGCCAGCAGTATACGACAGGGATCCGGTGGCGAGCAGTACTTC. Its protein is CASSIRQGSGGEQYF.

The J gene is TRBJ2-7, the V gene TRBV6-6; D gene unclear. Trimming shortened V by 4 bases and J by 7 bases, and 11 bases separated the two germline ends. The CDR3 is made up of 12 amino acids. The germline CDR1 and CDR2 sequences are MNHNY and SVGAGI (reference sequence). CDR3 residues: CASSSVAIEQYF. In DNA form, the CDR3 reads TGTGCCAGCAGTTCAGTGGCAATAGAGCAGTACTTC.

This clone was seen just once. This rearrangement joins TRBV2 to TRBJ2-1; D may be TRBD1 (5 bases). CDR1 SNHLY and CDR2 FYNNEI come from the germline V gene. With 3 bases removed from V and 10 bases from J, the gap between germline ends came to 7 bases. The CDR3 sequence is 11 residues long. The CDR3 nucleotides are TGTGCCAGCAGTGACTGGACAGAGCAGTTCTTC. It is translated as CASSDWTEQFF.

This chain links TRBV4-1 with TRBJ2-1, with 8 bases fitting TRBD2. The trim removed 6 bases at V and 4 bases at J, leaving 5 bases unmatched. Germline CDR1 and CDR2: MGHRA and YSYEKL. This CDR3 is 14 amino acids long. CDR3 region: CASRRGGSYNEQFF. The CDR3 bases are TGCGCCAGCAGGCGCGGGGGGAGTTACAATGAGCAGTTCTTC.

The chain combines TRBV18 with TRBJ2-5; 7 bases are shared with TRBD1. Germline CDR1 and CDR2: KGHSH and LQKENI. V trimming: 2 bases; J trimming: 4 bases; junction bases outside the gene matches: 4. The CDR3 runs to 14 residues. CDR3 residues: CASSPFTGVETQYF. CDR3 sequence (DNA): TGTGCCAGCTCACCATTTACAGGGGTAGAGACCCAGTACTTC. The full variable domain, in which reference TRBV18 and TRBJ2-5 provide the parts outside the CDR3, is NAGVMQNPRHLVRRRGQEARLRCSPMKGHSHVYWYRQLPEEGLKFMVYLQKENIIDESGMPKERFSAEFPKEGPSILRIQQVVRGDSAAYFCASSPFTGVETQYFGPGTRLLVL.

This rearrangement joins TRBV7-9 to TRBJ1-1, with a tentative D call TRBD1 (5 bases). Trimming removed 1 base from V and 0 bases from J, with 9 bases in between. From germline, CDR1 is SEHNR and CDR2 FQNEAQ (reference sequence). The CDR3 spans 15 residues. The CDR3 region is CASSLGQGMNTEAFF. In nucleotides, the CDR3 is TGTGCCAGCAGCTTAGGGCAGGGAATGAACACTGAAGCTTTCTTT.

The chain couples TRBV7-2 to TRBJ1-2; D call uncertain. CDR1 is SGHTA, CDR2 FQGNSA, per germline. The CDR3 runs 11 residues. V lost 4 bases and J 7 bases, leaving 7 bases between the germline ends. In DNA form, the CDR3 reads TGTGCCAGCAGCTCCAGTCTTGGCTACACCTTC. Translated, it gives CASSSSLGYTF.

V gene TRBV6-6 combines with J gene TRBJ2-3; 8 bases agree with TRBD1. This CDR3 region has 13 residues. The V gene end was trimmed by 8 bases and the J gene end by 2 bases; junction bases not matched to a gene: 3. CDR1 is MNHNY, CDR2 SVGAGI, per germline (reference sequence). In DNA, the CDR3 is TGTGCCAGCGGACAGGGAATCACAGATACGCAGTATTTT. As protein: CASGQGITDTQYF.

The rearrangement links TRBV6-6 to TRBJ2-1, with TRBD1 as a possible D gene (5 bases). The CDR3 loop spans 14 amino acids. Germline loops: CDR1 MNHNY, CDR2 SVGAGI (reference sequence). Trimming stripped 7 bases from V and 7 bases from J, with 17 bases between. The CDR3 DNA follows: TGTGCCAGCACTGATTCTGGGGCGCGGAATGAGCAGTTCTTC. This gives the protein CASTDSGARNEQFF.

This chain connects TRBV3-1 (or the pseudogene TRBV3-2) to TRBJ2-1; tentative D call: TRBD2 (7 bases). CDR1 and CDR2 from the germline V gene are LGHDT and YNNKEL (reference sequence). The CDR3 runs 13 residues. V was trimmed by 6 bases and J by 14 bases, leaving 20 bases between them. CDR3 sequence reads: CASRGGLLATEFF. In DNA, the CDR3 is TGTGCCAGCAGAGGGGGGCTACTAGCGACGGAGTTCTTC.

V is TRBV27 and J is TRBJ2-1; TRBD2 matches at 13 bases. The CDR3 sequence is 16 residues long. Germline CDR1 is MNHEY and CDR2 is SMNVEV (reference sequence). The V and J ends lost 4 bases and 9 bases, in that order; junction bases with no gene match: 9. CDR3 in amino acids: CASSSQTSGRIGEQFF. Here the CDR3 DNA reads TGTGCCAGCAGTTCCCAGACTAGCGGGAGGATCGGTGAGCAGTTCTTC.

V is TRBV18 and J is TRBJ1-1; 11 positions match TRBD1. After removal of 3 bases from V and 9 bases from J, the junction contained 15 bases not matched to a gene. Germline-derived CDR1 and CDR2 are KGHSH and LQKENI. CDR3 length: 17 amino acids. The CDR3 coding sequence is TGTGCCAGCTCACCGCCCGGGACAGGGGGACCCCATAGAAAAGCTTTCTTT. Residues: CASSPPGTGGPHRKAFF.

This sequence joins TRBV30 and TRBJ2-7; D unresolved. The CDR3 sequence is 15 residues long. Germline CDR1 reads GTSNPN; CDR2 reads SVGIG (reference sequence). The V end lost 0 bases, the J end lost 5 bases, and 17 bases lay between the germline ends. CDR3 amino acids: CAWSVPAGLFHEQYF. DNA of the CDR3: TGTGCCTGGAGTGTACCCGCAGGTTTGTTCCACGAGCAGTACTTC. The full variable domain, with the rest looked up from reference TRBV30 and TRBJ2-7, is SQTIHQWPATLVQPVGSPLSLECTVEGTSNPNLYWYRQAAGRGLQLLFYSVGIGQISSEVPQNLSASRPQDRQFILSSKKLLLSDSGFYLCAWSVPAGLFHEQYFGPGTRLTVT.

The J gene is TRBJ1-3, the V gene TRBV29-1; 7 bases are a match to TRBD1. The CDR3 is made up of 13 amino acids. V dropped 6 bases and J dropped 0; count of bases not matched to a gene: 2. Looked up from germline, CDR1 is SQVTM and CDR2 is ANQGSEA. DNA of the CDR3: TGCAGCGTAACAGGGGTCTCTGGAAACACCATATATTTT. Amino acids: CSVTGVSGNTIYF. The variable domain in full, with the rest retrieved from reference TRBV29-1 and TRBJ1-3, is SAVISQKPSRDICQRGTSLTIQCQVDSQVTMMFWYRQQPGQSLTLIATANQGSEATYESGFVIDKFPISRPNLTFSTLTVSNMSPEDSSIYLCSVTGVSGNTIYFGEGSWLTVV.

This chain joins TRBV7-3 and TRBJ2-7, with D possibly matching TRBD1 (7 bases). V was pared by 3 bases and J by 5 bases, with 14 bases between. The CDR3 contains 14 residues. CDR1 and CDR2 (germline): SGHTA, FQGTGA. The CDR3 DNA sequence: TGTGCCAGCAGCTTTGGAGGGGGCGGGAACGAGCAGTACTTC. Its protein is CASSFGGGGNEQYF. The full variable domain, completed using reference TRBV7-3 and TRBJ2-7, is GAGVSQTPSNKVTEKGKYVELRCDPISGHTALYWYRQSLGQGPEFLIYFQGTGAADDSGLPNDRFFAVRPEGSVSTLKIQRTERGDSAVYLCASSFGGGGNEQYFGPGTRLTVT.